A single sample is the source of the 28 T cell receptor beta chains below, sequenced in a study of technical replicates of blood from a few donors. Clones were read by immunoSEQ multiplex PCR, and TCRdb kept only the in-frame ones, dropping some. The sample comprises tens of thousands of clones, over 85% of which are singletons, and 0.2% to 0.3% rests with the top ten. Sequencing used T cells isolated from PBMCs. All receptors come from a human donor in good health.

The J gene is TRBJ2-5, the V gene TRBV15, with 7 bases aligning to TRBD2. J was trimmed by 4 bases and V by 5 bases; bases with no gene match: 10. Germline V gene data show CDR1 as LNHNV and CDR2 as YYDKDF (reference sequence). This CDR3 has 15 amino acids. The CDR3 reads CATSPPGTTRETQYF. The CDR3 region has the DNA TGTGCCACCAGCCCCCCCGGGACTACCCGAGAGACCCAGTACTTC.

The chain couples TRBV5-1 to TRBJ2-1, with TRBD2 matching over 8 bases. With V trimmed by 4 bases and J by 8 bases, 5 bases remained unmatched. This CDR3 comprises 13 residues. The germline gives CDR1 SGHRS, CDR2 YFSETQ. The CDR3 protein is CASSESGSHEQFF. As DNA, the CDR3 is TGCGCCAGCAGCGAAAGCGGGAGCCATGAGCAGTTCTTC.

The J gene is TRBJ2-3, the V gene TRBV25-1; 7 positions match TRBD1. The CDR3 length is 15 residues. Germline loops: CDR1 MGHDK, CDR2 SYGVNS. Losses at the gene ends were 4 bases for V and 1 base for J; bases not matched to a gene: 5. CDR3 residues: CASSGRGSGTDTQYF. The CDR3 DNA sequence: TGTGCCAGCAGTGGCAGGGGGTCGGGCACAGATACGCAGTATTTT.

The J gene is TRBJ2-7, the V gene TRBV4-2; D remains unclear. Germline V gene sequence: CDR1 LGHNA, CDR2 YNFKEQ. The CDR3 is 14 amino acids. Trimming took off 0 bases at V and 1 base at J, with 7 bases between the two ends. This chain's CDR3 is CASSQDRRSYEQYF. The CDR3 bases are TGTGCCAGCAGCCAAGATCGGAGATCCTACGAGCAGTACTTC.

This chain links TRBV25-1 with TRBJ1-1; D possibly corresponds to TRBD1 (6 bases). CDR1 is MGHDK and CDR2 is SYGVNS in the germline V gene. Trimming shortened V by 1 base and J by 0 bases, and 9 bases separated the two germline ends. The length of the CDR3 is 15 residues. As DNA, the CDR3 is TGTGCCAGCAGTGAATCCGAGGGGGTGAACACTGAAGCTTTCTTT. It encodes CASSESEGVNTEAFF.

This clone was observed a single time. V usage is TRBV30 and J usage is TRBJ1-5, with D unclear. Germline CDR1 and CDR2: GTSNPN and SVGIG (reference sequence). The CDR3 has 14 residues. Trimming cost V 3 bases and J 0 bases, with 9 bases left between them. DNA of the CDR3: TGTGCCTGGAGATCACAAGTTAGCAATCAGCCCCAGCATTTT. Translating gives CAWRSQVSNQPQHF.

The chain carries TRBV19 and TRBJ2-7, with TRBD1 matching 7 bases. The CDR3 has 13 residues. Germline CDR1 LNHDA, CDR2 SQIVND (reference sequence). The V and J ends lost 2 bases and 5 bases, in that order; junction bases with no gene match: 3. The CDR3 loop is CASSINRGNEQYF. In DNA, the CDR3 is TGTGCCAGTAGTATAAACAGGGGAAACGAGCAGTACTTC.

CDR3 nucleotides: TGTGCCAGCAGTGAAGGTAGGGGGCTGGACACTGAAGCTTTCTTT. Residues: CASSEGRGLDTEAFF. V is TRBV6-1 and J is TRBJ1-1, with TRBD1 matching 7 bases. Germline lookup yields CDR1 MNHNS and CDR2 SASEGT. Trimming at V came to 1 base and at J to 3 bases, leaving 5 bases not matched to a gene. The CDR3 consists of 15 residues.

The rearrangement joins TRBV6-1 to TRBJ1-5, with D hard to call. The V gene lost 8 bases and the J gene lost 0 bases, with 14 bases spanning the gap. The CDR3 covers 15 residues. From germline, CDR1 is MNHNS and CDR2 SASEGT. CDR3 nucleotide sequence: TGTGCCAGCCGTGGACTTACGAATAGCAATCAGCCCCAGCATTTT. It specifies CASRGLTNSNQPQHF.

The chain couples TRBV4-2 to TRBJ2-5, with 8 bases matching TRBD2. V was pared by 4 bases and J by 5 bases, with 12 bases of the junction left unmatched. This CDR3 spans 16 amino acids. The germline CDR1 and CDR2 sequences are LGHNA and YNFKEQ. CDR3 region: CASSPTGRDLEETQYF. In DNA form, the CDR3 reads TGTGCCAGCAGCCCCACCGGGAGGGACTTAGAGGAGACCCAGTACTTC.

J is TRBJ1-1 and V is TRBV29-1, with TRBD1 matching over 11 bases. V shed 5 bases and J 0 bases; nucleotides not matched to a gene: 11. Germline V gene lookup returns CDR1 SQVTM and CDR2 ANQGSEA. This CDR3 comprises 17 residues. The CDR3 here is CSVWTGGLDRVNTEAFF. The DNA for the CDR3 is TGCAGCGTTTGGACAGGGGGCTTAGATCGAGTGAACACTGAAGCTTTCTTT.

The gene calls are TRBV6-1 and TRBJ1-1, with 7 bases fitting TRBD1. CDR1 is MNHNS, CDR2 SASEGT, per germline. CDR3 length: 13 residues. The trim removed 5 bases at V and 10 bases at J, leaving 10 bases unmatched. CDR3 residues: CASSQDRPWGAFF. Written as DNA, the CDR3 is TGTGCCAGCAGTCAGGACAGGCCCTGGGGAGCTTTCTTT.

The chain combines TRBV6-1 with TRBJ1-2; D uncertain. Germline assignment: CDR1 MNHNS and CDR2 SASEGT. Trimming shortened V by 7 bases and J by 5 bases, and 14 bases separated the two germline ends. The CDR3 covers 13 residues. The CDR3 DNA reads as TGTGCCAGCAATACCGTGGGGAGGTATGGCTACACCTTC. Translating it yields CASNTVGRYGYTF.

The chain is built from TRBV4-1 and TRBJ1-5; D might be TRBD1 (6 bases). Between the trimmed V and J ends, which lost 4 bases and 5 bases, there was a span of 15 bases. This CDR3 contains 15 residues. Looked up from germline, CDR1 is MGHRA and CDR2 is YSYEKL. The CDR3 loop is CASSPGTPMDQPQHF. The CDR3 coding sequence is TGCGCCAGCAGCCCGGGGACACCCATGGATCAGCCCCAGCATTTT.

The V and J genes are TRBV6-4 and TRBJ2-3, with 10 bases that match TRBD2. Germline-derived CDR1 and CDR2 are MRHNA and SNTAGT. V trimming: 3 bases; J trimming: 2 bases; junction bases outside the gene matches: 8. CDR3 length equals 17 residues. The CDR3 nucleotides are TGTGCCAGCAGTGAGGTTGGGACTAGCGACCCCACAGATACGCAGTATTTT. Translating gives CASSEVGTSDPTDTQYF.

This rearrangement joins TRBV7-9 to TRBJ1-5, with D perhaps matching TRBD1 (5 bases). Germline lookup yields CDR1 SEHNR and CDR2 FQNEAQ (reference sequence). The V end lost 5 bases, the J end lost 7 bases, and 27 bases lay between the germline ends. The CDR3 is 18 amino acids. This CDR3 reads CASSPGAVGHAGGQPQHF. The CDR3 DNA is TGTGCCAGCAGCCCCGGGGCGGTGGGTCATGCGGGGGGACAGCCCCAGCATTTT.

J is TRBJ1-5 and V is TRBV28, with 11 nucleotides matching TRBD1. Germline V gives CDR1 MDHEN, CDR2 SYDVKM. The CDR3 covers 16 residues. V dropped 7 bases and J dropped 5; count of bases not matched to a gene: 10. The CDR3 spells CASKGFRDRGYQPQHF. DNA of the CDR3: TGTGCCAGCAAAGGTTTCCGGGACAGGGGGTATCAGCCCCAGCATTTT.

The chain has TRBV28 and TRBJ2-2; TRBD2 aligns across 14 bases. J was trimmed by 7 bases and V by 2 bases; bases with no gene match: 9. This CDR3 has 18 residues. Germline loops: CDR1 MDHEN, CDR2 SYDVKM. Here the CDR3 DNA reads TGTGCCAGCAGTTTACTCCTCGGGACTAGCGGGAGTCACGGGGAGCTGTTTTTT. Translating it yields CASSLLLGTSGSHGELFF.

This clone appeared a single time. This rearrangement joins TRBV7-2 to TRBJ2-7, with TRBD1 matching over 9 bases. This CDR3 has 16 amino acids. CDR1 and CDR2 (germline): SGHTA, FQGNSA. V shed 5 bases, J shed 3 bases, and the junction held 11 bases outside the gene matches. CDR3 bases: TGTGCCAGCAGCAATTACAGGGGGCCTTACAACTACGAGCAGTACTTC. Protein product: CASSNYRGPYNYEQYF.

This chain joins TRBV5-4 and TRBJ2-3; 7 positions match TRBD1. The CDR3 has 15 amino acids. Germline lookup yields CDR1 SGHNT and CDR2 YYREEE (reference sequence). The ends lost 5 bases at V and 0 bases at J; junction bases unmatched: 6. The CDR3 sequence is CASRFYRGSTDTQYF. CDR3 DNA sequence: TGTGCCAGCAGGTTTTACAGGGGTAGCACAGATACGCAGTATTTT.

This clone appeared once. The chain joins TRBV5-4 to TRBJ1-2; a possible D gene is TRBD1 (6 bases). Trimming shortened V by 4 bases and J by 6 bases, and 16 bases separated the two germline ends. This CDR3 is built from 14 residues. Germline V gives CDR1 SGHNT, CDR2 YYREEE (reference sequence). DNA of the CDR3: TGTGCCAGCAGCACCTACAGGGAATTCGATGGCTACACCTTC. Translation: CASSTYREFDGYTF.

CDR3 bases: TGTGCCAGCAGCTTAGCGGGAGGCACAGATACGCAGTATTTT. Its protein is CASSLAGGTDTQYF. V and J are TRBV7-9 and TRBJ2-3; weak D call: TRBD2 (5 bases). The CDR3 runs to 14 residues. V was shortened by 0 bases and J by 1 base, with 5 bases between the two germline ends. CDR1 is SEHNR, CDR2 FQNEAQ, per germline (reference sequence).

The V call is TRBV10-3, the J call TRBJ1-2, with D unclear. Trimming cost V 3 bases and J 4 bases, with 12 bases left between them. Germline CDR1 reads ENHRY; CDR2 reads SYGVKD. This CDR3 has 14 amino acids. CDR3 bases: TGTGCCATCAGTGACCCCGGGAACCGCTATGGCTACACCTTC. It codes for CAISDPGNRYGYTF.

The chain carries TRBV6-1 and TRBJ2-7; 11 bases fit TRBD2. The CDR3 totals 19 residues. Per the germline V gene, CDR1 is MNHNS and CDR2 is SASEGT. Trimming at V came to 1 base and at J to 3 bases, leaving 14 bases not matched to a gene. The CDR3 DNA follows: TGTGCCAGCAGTGAAGTGGTGTTTAGCGGGAGGGCATTGGGCTACGAGCAGTACTTC. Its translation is CASSEVVFSGRALGYEQYF.

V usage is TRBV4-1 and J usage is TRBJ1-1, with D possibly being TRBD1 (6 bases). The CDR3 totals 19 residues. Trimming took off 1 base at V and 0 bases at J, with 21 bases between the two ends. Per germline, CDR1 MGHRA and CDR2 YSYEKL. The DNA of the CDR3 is TGCGCCAGCAGCCAAGTGTTACAGGGACCGGTCCGGATGAACACTGAAGCTTTCTTT. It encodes CASSQVLQGPVRMNTEAFF.

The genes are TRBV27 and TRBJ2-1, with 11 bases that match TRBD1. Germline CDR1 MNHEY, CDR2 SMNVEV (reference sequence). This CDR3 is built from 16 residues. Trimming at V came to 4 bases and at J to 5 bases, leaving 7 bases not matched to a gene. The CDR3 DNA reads TGTGCCAGCAGTTATATCCCGGGACAGGGGGACAATGAGCAGTTCTTC. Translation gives CASSYIPGQGDNEQFF.

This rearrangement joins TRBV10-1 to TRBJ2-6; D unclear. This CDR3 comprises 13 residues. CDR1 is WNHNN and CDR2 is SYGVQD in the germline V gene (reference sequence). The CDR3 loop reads CPTIYSGANVLTF. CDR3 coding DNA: TGCCCCACAATCTACTCTGGGGCCAACGTCCTGACTTTC.

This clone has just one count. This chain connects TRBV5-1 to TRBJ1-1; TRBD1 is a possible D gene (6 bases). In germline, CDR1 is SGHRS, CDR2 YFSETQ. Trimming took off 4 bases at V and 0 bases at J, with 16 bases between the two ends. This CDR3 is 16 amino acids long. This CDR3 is CASSATGTTMNTEAFF. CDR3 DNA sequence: TGCGCCAGCAGCGCTACCGGGACAACCATGAACACTGAAGCTTTCTTT.